This T cell receptor beta chain stems from a study of shared clonotypes between healthy human individuals. For the study at large: There were three CD4 naive, three CD4 memory, two CD8 naive and one CD8 memory plates per donor.

Comments on this clone: The antigen remains unidentified.

Per germline, CDR1 SGDLS and CDR2 YYNGEE. The length of the CDR3 is 16 residues. Trimming left V 0 bases short and J 3 bases short, with 13 bases between. Study results and limitations: When compared with the clonotypes that were shared by all four sorted-subset donors, the non-shared clonotypes turned out to have lower generation probabilities.

Using immunoSEQ multiplex PCR, the repertoire was profiled, and TCRdb retains in-frame clones only, with some absent. The repertoire holds a few million clones, with approximately 93% as singletons. The sequenced sample was naive CD4+ T cells from PBMCs. Subset noted: CD45RA+ positively selected. The chain has TRBV9 and TRBJ1-5; D gene uncertain. The TCR sequence derives from a man between 18 and 29 years old in good health. Some clones in this sample may be carry-over from other donors' samples. This chain's CDR3 is CASSVGTGSINQPQHF. The CDR3 DNA sequence: TGTGCCAGCAGCGTAGGGACGGGCTCTATCAATCAGCCCCAGCATTTT. The full variable domain, rest sourced from reference TRBV9 and TRBJ1-5, is DSGVTQTPKHLITATGQRVTLRCSPRSGDLSVYWYQQSLDQGLQFLIQYYNGEERAKGNILERFSAQQFPDLHSELNLSSLELGDSALYFCASSVGTGSINQPQHFGDGTRLSIL.